This is a list of T cell receptor beta chains from one sample in a study of blood T cell repertoires in COVID-19. Libraries were prepared by immunoSEQ multiplex PCR; TCRdb keeps only in-frame clonotypes and omits some of them. This sample has about 59,000 clones, with around 90% found just once. Sequences were obtained from peripheral blood. These TCRs come from an elderly man with acute or convalescent COVID-19. Each CDR3 is given without its conserved first and last residue.

TRBV28	ASRTSYNEQF
TRBV7-2	ASSLDRGPYNEQF
TRBV5-1	ASSLSGTSGDRTDTQY
TRBV30	AWRGGPYEKLF
TRBV21-1	ASSEGSGGDNEQF
TRBV3-1/TRBV3-2	ASSQTGGNYGYT
TRBV27	ASSFSEGARSPLH
TRBV6-1	ASSEGGGQQSYEQY
TRBV9	ASSVEEGLAGRETQY
TRBV5-1	ASSSGGAPDTQY
TRBV4-2	ASSQEWRGEPYTQY
TRBV6-5	ASVRGQGVYGYT
TRBV6-6	ASSLHNEQF
TRBV5-4	ASSQDRNRSQY
TRBV30	AWSVSGGGAREQF
TRBV28	ASSPPGGTQY
TRBV5-1	ASSEPMNTEAF
TRBV3-1/TRBV3-2	ASSQVLNGSSNQPQH
TRBV18	ASSGTEQETQY
TRBV30	AWSVDPTVRPRGNEQY
TRBV24-1	ATSDRLGYTGELF
TRBV5-1	ASSLGAANTGELF
TRBV24-1	ATSEHRAGLGGSGANVLT
TRBV27	ASSLRSGQETQY
TRBV29-1	SALKQSDYGYT
TRBV29-1	SVSPDVETQY
TRBV7-7	ASSLLPSLKETQY
TRBV5-1	ASSMDRENTEAF
TRBV5-6	ASSLAVDRESDTQY
TRBV10-3	AISDSRASNQPQH
TRBV7-8	ASSLAGRVNSNQPQH
TRBV5-1	ASSLVLRTGLGATNEKLF
TRBV6-6	ASSRGGGAVDTGELF
TRBV5-8	ASSPSSYNEQF
TRBV5-1	ATGTGGENTGELF
TRBV18	ASSPGTGYTYEQY
TRBV5-4	ASSLGRTQATNYGYT
TRBV6-5	ASSYSRGGSGNTIY
TRBV19	ASSPTDRDDGYT
TRBV30	AWSGQNTGELF
TRBV11-2	ASTHSPGGGRGRETQY
TRBV6-6	ASRGQGAVGTQY
TRBV2	ASIGTRLTDTQY
TRBV4-2	ASSQDAGAQYEQY
TRBV2	ASRPEGETQY
TRBV24-1	ATSEASGTFQETQY
TRBV7-2	ASSLAGSTDTQY
TRBV11-2	ATRAAGSSYNEQF
TRBV29-1	SVAPGSEADTQY